The present T cell receptor (beta chain) was sequenced within a study of blood T cells in healthy people across ages. General study points: Per million T cells, TCR beta diversity dropped roughly linearly as age increased. Researchers report that TCR beta diversity correlated strongly with naive T cell percentage.

Primers used in a second PCR of about 7 to 12 cycles were a sample-barcoded 5' primer and a J-beta primer mix. TCRdb used MiXCR to reprocess the 5' RACE reads, holding one entry per CDR3 protein. The sample comprises fewer than 1.5 million distinct CDR3 sequences, roughly 40% of which are singletons, and roughly 8.2% rests with the top ten. The CDR3 loop spans 15 amino acids. Germline lookup yields CDR1 MNHNS and CDR2 SASEGT. Between the trimmed V and J ends, which lost 3 bases and 1 base, there was a span of 13 bases. This clonotype was observed a handful of times. Its antigen is as yet unknown. Per-sample yields of isolated PBMCs were at least 6 million. The extraction recovered at least 5.5 micrograms of total RNA per sample.

The TCR sequence derives from a woman aged 18-29 years in good health. The gene calls are TRBV6-1 and TRBJ2-7; D not certain. Material for sequencing was blood. The CDR3 sequence: CASSDVSLGSYEQYF. Here the CDR3 DNA reads TGTGCCAGCAGTGATGTGAGCCTGGGGTCCTACGAGCAGTACTTC.